Listed below are T cell receptor beta chains from one sample, sequenced in a study of T cell changes during pregnancy in multiple sclerosis. Clones were read by immunoSEQ multiplex PCR, and TCRdb kept only the in-frame ones, dropping some. The sample yields about 50,000 clones, roughly nine tenths seen once. The input for sequencing was CD4+ T cells from peripheral blood mononuclear cells, taken before pregnancy. Source of these receptors: a female donor with multiple sclerosis, enrolled in a pregnancy study. The CDR3 runs from the conserved cysteine through the conserved F or W. D genes are given only for firm matches. Where a row states a size, it is once, few, many or the class of an expanded clone; other rows omit it.

clone size	V gene	D gene	J gene	CDR3 protein	CDR3 DNA
-	TRBV6-5	-	TRBJ2-3	CASSYWSSRSTDTQYF	TGTGCCAGCAGTTACTGGAGCTCTCGGAGCACAGATACGCAGTATTTT
-	TRBV30	TRBD1	TRBJ1-1	CAWTTGGWGTEAFF	TGTGCCTGGACGACAGGGGGCTGGGGCACTGAAGCTTTCTTT
-	TRBV7-2	-	TRBJ1-2	CASSLTAGVNPPDGYTF	TGTGCCAGCAGCTTAACCGCAGGGGTGAACCCTCCTGACGGCTACACCTTC
-	TRBV29-1	-	TRBJ1-2	CSVVQQDYGYTF	TGCAGCGTTGTACAGCAAGACTATGGCTACACCTTC
-	TRBV7-7	TRBD2	TRBJ2-1	CASSLGAGGPNEQFF	TGTGCCAGCAGCTTAGGAGCGGGAGGGCCCAATGAGCAGTTCTTC
-	TRBV5-1	TRBD2	TRBJ2-1	CATSSGGSYNEQFF	TGCGCCACCTCCAGCGGGGGCTCCTACAATGAGCAGTTCTTC
-	TRBV6-1	-	TRBJ2-7	CASSEMGRVGADYEQYF	TGTGCCAGCAGTGAAATGGGTCGAGTAGGGGCGGACTACGAGCAGTACTTC
few	TRBV6-5	-	TRBJ2-7	CASSYSTGKGEQYF	TGTGCCAGCAGTTACTCCACAGGGAAGGGCGAGCAGTACTTC
-	TRBV30	-	TRBJ2-7	CAWSPPPGKQYF	TGTGCCTGGAGTCCCCCTCCTGGCAAGCAGTACTTC
-	TRBV30	-	TRBJ1-1	CAWSPPTGLAFF	TGTGCCTGGAGCCCCCCAACAGGGTTGGCTTTCTTT
-	TRBV19	TRBD1	TRBJ2-7	CASSAGTGRTGEQYF	TGTGCCAGTAGCGCCGGGACAGGGAGGACGGGGGAGCAGTACTTC
-	TRBV5-1	TRBD2	TRBJ2-1	CASSDHTSGRPRSYNEQFF	TGCGCCAGCAGCGACCACACTAGCGGGAGGCCCCGCTCCTACAATGAGCAGTTCTTC
-	TRBV9	-	TRBJ2-1	CASSVARVNGEQFF	TGTGCCAGCAGCGTAGCACGGGTTAATGGTGAGCAGTTCTTC
-	TRBV7-6	TRBD1	TRBJ1-2	CASSLGGRGQGYGYTF	TGTGCCAGCAGCTTAGGGGGACGGGGACAGGGGTATGGCTACACCTTC
-	TRBV29-1	-	TRBJ2-4	CSVAGLKPDIQYF	TGCAGCGTTGCAGGACTCAAACCGGACATTCAGTACTTC
-	TRBV5-4	-	TRBJ2-2	CASSFRSDGELFF	TGTGCCAGCAGCTTCAGAAGTGACGGGGAGCTGTTTTTT
once	TRBV19	TRBD1	TRBJ2-3	CASSILRQGGKDTQYF	TGTGCCAGTAGTATCCTAAGACAGGGGGGAAAGGATACGCAGTATTTT
-	TRBV7-6	-	TRBJ2-3	CASSLRLVDTQYF	TGTGCCAGCAGCCTAAGACTAGTTGATACGCAGTATTTT
-	TRBV6-1	-	TRBJ2-6	CASSVPAGSTGANVLTF	TGTGCCAGCAGTGTCCCCGCAGGGTCCACTGGGGCCAACGTCCTGACTTTC
few	TRBV28	-	TRBJ2-5	CASSLGGDRETQYF	TGTGCCAGCAGTTTAGGAGGGGATAGGGAGACCCAGTACTTC
few	TRBV19	-	TRBJ2-2	CASRGRQGYTGELFF	TGTGCCAGTAGAGGACGCCAGGGGTACACCGGGGAGCTGTTTTTT
-	TRBV2	TRBD2	TRBJ2-7	CASSDPGGGYEQYF	TGTGCCAGCAGCGACCCGGGGGGAGGGTACGAGCAGTACTTC
-	TRBV28	-	TRBJ1-1	CASSRGTWGTEAFF	TGTGCCAGCAGCCGGGGGACGTGGGGAACTGAAGCTTTCTTT
-	TRBV5-1	-	TRBJ2-3	CASRQGGSDTQYF	TGCGCCAGCAGACAGGGTGGGTCAGATACGCAGTATTTT
once	TRBV7-2	TRBD1	TRBJ2-2	CASSVQGNAGELFF	TGTGCCAGCAGCGTACAGGGGAATGCCGGGGAGCTGTTTTTT
-	TRBV28	TRBD2	TRBJ2-1	CASSSAGLAGYNEQFF	TGTGCCAGCAGTTCTGCGGGACTAGCAGGGTACAATGAGCAGTTCTTC
-	TRBV9	TRBD1	TRBJ1-1	CASSTQGDTEAFF	TGTGCCAGCAGCACCCAGGGGGACACTGAAGCTTTCTTT
once	TRBV28	TRBD1	TRBJ2-1	CASSLRDRNNEQFF	TGTGCCAGCAGTCTCAGGGACAGGAACAATGAGCAGTTCTTC
-	TRBV7-9	-	TRBJ2-7	CASSLVPSFTYEQYF	TGTGCCAGCAGCTTAGTCCCTAGCTTCACATACGAGCAGTACTTC
-	TRBV19	TRBD1	TRBJ1-1	CASDRGRAEAFF	TGTGCCAGTGACAGGGGTAGGGCTGAAGCTTTCTTT
-	TRBV7-2	TRBD2	TRBJ2-5	CASSPNPLAGGGTQYF	TGTGCCAGCAGCCCCAACCCACTAGCGGGAGGGGGGACCCAGTACTTC
-	TRBV4-1	TRBD2	TRBJ2-1	CASSQESGRAAYNEQFF	TGCGCCAGCAGCCAAGAAAGCGGGAGGGCGGCTTACAATGAGCAGTTCTTC
-	TRBV5-7	-	TRBJ1-5	CASSGRPGLCNQPQHF	TGTGCCAGCAGCGGGCGGCCGGGACTTTGCAATCAGCCCCAGCATTTT
-	TRBV5-1	-	TRBJ2-1	CASNSGTLGQFF	TGCGCCAGCAACTCTGGGACTCTCGGGCAGTTCTTC
-	TRBV5-1	TRBD1	TRBJ1-1	CASRRYSTGPYEAFF	TGCGCCAGCCGGAGATATTCGACAGGGCCGTATGAAGCTTTCTTT
-	TRBV30	TRBD1	TRBJ2-7	CAWSLAGGSYEQYF	TGTGCCTGGAGTCTCGCAGGGGGCTCCTACGAGCAGTACTTC
-	TRBV19	TRBD1	TRBJ1-5	CASSRRGQGVGQPQHF	TGTGCCAGTAGTCGCAGGGGACAGGGGGTCGGTCAGCCCCAGCATTTT
-	TRBV6-5	TRBD2	TRBJ2-2	CASSYSLAGIVGELFF	TGTGCCAGCAGTTACTCACTAGCGGGAATAGTCGGGGAGCTGTTTTTT
-	TRBV11-2	TRBD2	TRBJ2-1	CASSLVRDYAYNEQFF	TGTGCCAGCAGCTTAGTCCGGGACTACGCCTACAATGAGCAGTTCTTC
-	TRBV11-2	-	TRBJ2-1	CASSLDRSSSYNEQFF	TGTGCCAGCAGCTTAGATCGGTCTAGCTCCTACAATGAGCAGTTCTTC
-	TRBV25-1	TRBD2	TRBJ2-1	CASHPSGRANEQFF	TGTGCCAGTCACCCTAGCGGGAGGGCGAATGAGCAGTTCTTC
-	TRBV5-1	TRBD2	TRBJ2-1	CASRLTSGRAHEQFF	TGCGCCAGCAGACTTACTAGCGGGAGGGCCCATGAGCAGTTCTTC